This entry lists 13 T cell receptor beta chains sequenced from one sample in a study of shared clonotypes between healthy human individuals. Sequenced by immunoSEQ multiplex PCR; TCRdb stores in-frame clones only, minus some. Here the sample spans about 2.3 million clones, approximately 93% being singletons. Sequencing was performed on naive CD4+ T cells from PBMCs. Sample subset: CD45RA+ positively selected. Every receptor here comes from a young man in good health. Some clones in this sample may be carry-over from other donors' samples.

The CDR3 protein is CASSPDPRPAYNEQFF. The CDR3 coding sequence is TGTGCCAGCAGCCCTGACCCTAGGCCAGCCTACAATGAGCAGTTCTTC. The V gene is TRBV14, the J gene TRBJ2-1, with D unresolved. This CDR3 comprises 16 residues. With 4 bases removed from V and 2 bases from J, the gap between germline ends came to 15 bases. Per germline, CDR1 SGHDN and CDR2 FVKESK.

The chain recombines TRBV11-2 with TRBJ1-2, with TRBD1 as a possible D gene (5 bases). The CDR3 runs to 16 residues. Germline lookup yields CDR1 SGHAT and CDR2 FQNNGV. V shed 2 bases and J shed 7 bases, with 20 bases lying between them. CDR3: CASSLRSGTDRGGYTF. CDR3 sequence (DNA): TGTGCCAGCAGCTTACGGTCCGGGACGGATAGAGGTGGCTACACCTTC. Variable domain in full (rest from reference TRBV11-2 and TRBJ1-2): EAGVAQSPRYKIIEKRQSVAFWCNPISGHATLYWYQQILGQGPKLLIQFQNNGVVDDSQLPKDRFSAERLKGVDSTLKIQPAKLEDSAVYLCASSLRSGTDRGGYTFGSGTRLTVV.

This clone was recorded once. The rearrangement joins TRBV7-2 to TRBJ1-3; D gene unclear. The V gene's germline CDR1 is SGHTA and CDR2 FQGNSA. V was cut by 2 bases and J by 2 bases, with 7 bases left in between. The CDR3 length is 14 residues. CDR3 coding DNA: TGTGCCAGCAGCTTAAATAGGGCTGGAAACACCATATATTTT. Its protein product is CASSLNRAGNTIYF.

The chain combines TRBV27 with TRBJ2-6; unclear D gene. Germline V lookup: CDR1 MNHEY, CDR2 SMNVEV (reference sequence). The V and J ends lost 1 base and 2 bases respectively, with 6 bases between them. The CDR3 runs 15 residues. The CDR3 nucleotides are TGTGCCAGCAGTTTATGGCTAGCTGGGGCCAACGTCCTGACTTTC. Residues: CASSLWLAGANVLTF.

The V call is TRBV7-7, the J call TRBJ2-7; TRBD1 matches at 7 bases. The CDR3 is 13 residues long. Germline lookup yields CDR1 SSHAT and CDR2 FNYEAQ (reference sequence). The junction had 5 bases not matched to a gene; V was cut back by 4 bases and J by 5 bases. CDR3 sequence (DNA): TGTGCCAGCAGCTCCTCTGGACAGGACGAGCAGTACTTC. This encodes CASSSSGQDEQYF.

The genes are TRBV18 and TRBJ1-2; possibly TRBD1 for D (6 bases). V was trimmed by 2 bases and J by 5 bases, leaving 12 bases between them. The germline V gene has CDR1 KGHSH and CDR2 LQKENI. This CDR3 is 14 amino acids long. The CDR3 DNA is TGTGCCAGCTCACCAGCACAGGGACCTTATGGCTACACCTTC. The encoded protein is CASSPAQGPYGYTF.

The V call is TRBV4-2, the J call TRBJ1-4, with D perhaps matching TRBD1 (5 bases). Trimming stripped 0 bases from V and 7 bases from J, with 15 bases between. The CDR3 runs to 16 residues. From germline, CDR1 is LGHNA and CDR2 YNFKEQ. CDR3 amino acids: CASSQDGTANGEKLFF. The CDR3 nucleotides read TGTGCCAGCAGCCAAGATGGGACGGCGAACGGTGAAAAACTGTTTTTT.

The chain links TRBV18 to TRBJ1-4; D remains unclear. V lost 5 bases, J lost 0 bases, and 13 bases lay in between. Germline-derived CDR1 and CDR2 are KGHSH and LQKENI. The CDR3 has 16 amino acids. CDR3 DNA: TGTGCCAGCTCAAGAGCAAGGCTGGCAACTAATGAAAAACTGTTTTTT. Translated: CASSRARLATNEKLFF. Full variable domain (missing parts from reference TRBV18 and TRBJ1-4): NAGVMQNPRHLVRRRGQEARLRCSPMKGHSHVYWYRQLPEEGLKFMVYLQKENIIDESGMPKERFSAEFPKEGPSILRIQQVVRGDSAAYFCASSRARLATNEKLFFGSGTQLSVL.

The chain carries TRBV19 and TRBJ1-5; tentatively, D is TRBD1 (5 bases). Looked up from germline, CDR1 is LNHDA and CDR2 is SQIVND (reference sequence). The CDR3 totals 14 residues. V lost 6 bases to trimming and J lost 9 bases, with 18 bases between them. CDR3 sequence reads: CASSRAGPGRPQHF. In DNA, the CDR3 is TGTGCCAGTAGCCGAGCGGGACCGGGACGGCCCCAGCATTTT.

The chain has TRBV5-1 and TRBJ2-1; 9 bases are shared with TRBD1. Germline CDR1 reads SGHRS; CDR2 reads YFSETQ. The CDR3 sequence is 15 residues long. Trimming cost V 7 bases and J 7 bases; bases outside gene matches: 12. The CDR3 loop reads CASYSGDRVWNEQFF. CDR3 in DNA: TGCGCCAGCTATTCGGGGGACAGGGTATGGAATGAGCAGTTCTTC. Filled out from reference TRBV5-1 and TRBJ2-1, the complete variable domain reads KAGVTQTPRYLIKTRGQQVTLSCSPISGHRSVSWYQQTPGQGLQFLFEYFSETQRNKGNFPGRFSGRQFSNSRSEMNVSTLELGDSALYLCASYSGDRVWNEQFFGPGTRLTVL.

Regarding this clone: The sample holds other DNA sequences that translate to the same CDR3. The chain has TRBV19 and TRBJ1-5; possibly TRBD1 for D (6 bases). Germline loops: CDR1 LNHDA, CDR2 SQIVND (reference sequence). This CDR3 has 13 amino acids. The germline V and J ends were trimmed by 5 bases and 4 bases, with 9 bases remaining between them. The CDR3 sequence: CASSAQGNQPQHF. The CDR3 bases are TGTGCCAGTAGTGCTCAGGGGAATCAGCCCCAGCATTTT.

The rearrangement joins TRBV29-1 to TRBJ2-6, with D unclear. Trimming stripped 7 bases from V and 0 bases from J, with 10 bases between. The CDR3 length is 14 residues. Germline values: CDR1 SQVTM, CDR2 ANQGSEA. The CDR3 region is CSASTPSGANVLTF. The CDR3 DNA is TGCAGCGCTTCCACGCCCTCTGGGGCCAACGTCCTGACTTTC.

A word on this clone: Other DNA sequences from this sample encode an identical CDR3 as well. The CDR3 reads CASSRDLNQPQHF. The CDR3 bases are TGTGCCAGCTCTCGGGACCTCAATCAGCCCCAGCATTTT. V and J are TRBV18 and TRBJ1-5, with D possibly being TRBD1 (5 bases). The germline gives CDR1 KGHSH, CDR2 LQKENI. Trimming removed 6 bases at V and 3 bases at J, with 9 bases between. The CDR3 sequence is 13 residues long.